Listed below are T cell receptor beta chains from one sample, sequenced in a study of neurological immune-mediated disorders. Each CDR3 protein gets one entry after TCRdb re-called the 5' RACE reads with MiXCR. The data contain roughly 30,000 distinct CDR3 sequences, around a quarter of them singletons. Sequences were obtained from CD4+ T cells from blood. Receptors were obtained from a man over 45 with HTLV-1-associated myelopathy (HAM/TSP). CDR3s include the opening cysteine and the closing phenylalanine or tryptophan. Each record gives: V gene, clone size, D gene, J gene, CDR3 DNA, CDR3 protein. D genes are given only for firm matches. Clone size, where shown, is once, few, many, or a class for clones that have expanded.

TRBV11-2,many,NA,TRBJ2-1,TGTGCCAGCAGCTTAGGGAGCCCCTACAATGAGCAGTTCTTC,CASSLGSPYNEQFF
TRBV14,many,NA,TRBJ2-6,TGTGCCAGCAGCCTTTTGGGTGGGGCCAACGTCCTGACTTTC,CASSLLGGANVLTF
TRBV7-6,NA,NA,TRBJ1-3,TGTGCCAGCAGCTTAATGTTTTCAGGGTCAGCTGGAAACACCATATATTTT,CASSLMFSGSAGNTIYF
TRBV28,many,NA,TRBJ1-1,TGTGCCAGCAGCTCTGGACAGTTATTTGAAGCTTTCTTT,CASSSGQLFEAFF
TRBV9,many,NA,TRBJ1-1,TGTGCCAGCAGCGTAGGGATAGGCTCGGGGAACACTGAAGCTTTCTTT,CASSVGIGSGNTEAFF
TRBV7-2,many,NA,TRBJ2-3,TGTGCCAGCAGCTTAGACAGGGGAGGGCCAGATACGCAGTATTTT,CASSLDRGGPDTQYF
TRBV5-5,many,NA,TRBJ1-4,TGTGCCAGCAGCTACGACACAGGGAGGGAAAAACTGTTTTTT,CASSYDTGREKLFF
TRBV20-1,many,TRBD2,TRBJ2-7,TGCAGTGCTAGAGAGTTTGGGAGCGGGGGAAGCTCCTACGAGCAGTACTTC,CSAREFGSGGSSYEQYF
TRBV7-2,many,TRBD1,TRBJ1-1,TGTGCCAGCAGCTTTAGCAGGGGGCTCATGAACACTGAAGCTTTCTTT,CASSFSRGLMNTEAFF
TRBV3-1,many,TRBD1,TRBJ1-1,TGTGCCAGCAGCCGAGGACAGGACACTGAAGCTTTCTTT,CASSRGQDTEAFF
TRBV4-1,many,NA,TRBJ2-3,TGCGCCAGCAGCCAAGATCGCGAAAAGGGGGGTACAGATACGCAGTATTTT,CASSQDREKGGTDTQYF
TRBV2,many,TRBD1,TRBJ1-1,TGTGCCAGCAGGGGGGACAGGGGCGCCCACACTGAAGCTTTCTTT,CASRGDRGAHTEAFF
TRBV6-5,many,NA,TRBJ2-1,TGTGCCAGCACCTATACAGGGATCGGAAACAATGAGCAGTTCTTC,CASTYTGIGNNEQFF